This T cell receptor beta chain was observed in a study of blood T cells in healthy people across ages. PBMCs numbering at least 6 million were isolated per sample. Germline V gives CDR1 SQVTM, CDR2 ANQGSEA. V lost 7 bases to trimming and J lost 11 bases; unmatched junction nucleotides: 18. This CDR3 is 14 amino acids long. This clonotype was seen a few times. A sample-barcoded 5' primer and a J-beta primer mix were used in a second PCR of about 7 to 12 cycles. The authors tagged each cDNA molecule using a template-switch adaptor with 12 random nucleotides. MiXCR, applied by TCRdb to the 5' RACE reads, yields one record per CDR3 protein. This sample has 800,000 to 1,300,000 distinct CDR3 sequences, with almost 25% found just once. The sample was also reused in another study, on T cells of mothers and their children.

The source is a girl aged 2 to 9 in good health. This chain links TRBV29-1 with TRBJ2-5; 8 bases map to TRBD1. Sequencing was done on a sample of blood. The CDR3 spells CSALTGEHLGEQYF. The CDR3 DNA follows: TGCAGCGCCCTGACAGGGGAACATCTAGGGGAGCAGTACTTC.